The clone carrying this TCR beta chain was detected only once. The V gene's germline CDR1 is SGHRS and CDR2 YFSETQ. The CDR3 runs to 15 residues. Trimming cost V 3 bases and J 2 bases; bases outside gene matches: 3. The record originates from a study of blood T cell repertoires in COVID-19. Study-level information: Both acute and convalescent COVID-19 samples were obtained from the United States, Italy and Spain.

Methods used by the authors: Estimation of nucleated cell counts was performed using reference gene primer amplification. Clones were read by immunoSEQ multiplex PCR, and TCRdb kept only the in-frame ones, dropping some. V and J calls plus clone size are reproduced from that table; the DNA served to infer D and trimming. The data hold approximately 250,000 clones, with roughly 88% observed a single time. The clonotype was recovered from a woman aged 40 to 50 with acute COVID-19. Sequencing input: PBMCs or T cells enriched from blood (not recorded which). V gene TRBV5-1 combines with J gene TRBJ1-3, with TRBD1 identical over 9 bases. CDR3 sequence: CASSSRTGAGNTIYF. The CDR3 bases are TGCGCCAGCAGCTCGAGGACAGGGGCTGGAAACACCATATATTTT.